The next 11 T cell receptor beta chains were all read from a single sample in a study of response to subunit inactivated influenza vaccine (dated by TCRdb to 2017 to 2018). Library creation used RT-PCR. Sequencing relied on an Illumina HiSeq 2500. Starting from the raw public reads, TCRdb applied fastp trimming at Q25, assembled clones with MiXCR and retained in-frame beta chains. Entries are consolidated by CDR3 protein sequence, retaining the most common genes and DNA. Present in this sample are a few hundred thousand distinct CDR3 sequences, approximately 14% of which were seen just once. The ten largest make up over 8.5% of the sample. This sample comprised PBMCs from blood, obtained 12 days after vaccination. The source is a man aged 50 to 60 who received an inactivated influenza vaccine. Donor details come from another sample of the same person, matched by shared clones.

This clonotype was recorded a few times. The genes are TRBV21-1 and TRBJ2-7; TRBD1, as called in the table, went unchecked against the DNA. TRBV21-1 is reported as a pseudogene. The CDR3 has 15 amino acids. CDR3 region: CASSSLSPGQSEQYF. In nucleotides, the CDR3 is TGTGCCAGCAGCAGTCTTTCGCCGGGACAGAGCGAGCAGTACTTC.

The chain combines TRBV20-1 with TRBJ2-5, with D perhaps matching TRBD1 (5 bases). V was cut by 4 bases and J by 2 bases, with 8 bases left in between. Germline CDR1 and CDR2: DFQATT and SNEGSKA (reference sequence). The CDR3 length is 12 residues. The CDR3 DNA reads TGCAGTGCTACTCGACAGCAAGAGACCCAGTACTTC. Residues: CSATRQQETQYF.

The V call is TRBV6-5, the J call TRBJ2-1; no clear D gene. Germline V gene sequence: CDR1 MNHEY, CDR2 SVGAGI. The CDR3 totals 15 residues. V lost 0 bases to trimming and J lost 2 bases, with 8 bases between them. CDR3 nucleotides: TGTGCCAGCAGTTACTCGTATAACCCCTACAATGAGCAGTTCTTC. The encoded protein is CASSYSYNPYNEQFF.

This chain links TRBV19 with TRBJ2-1; D ambiguous. V was pared by 5 bases and J by 9 bases, with 14 bases between. CDR3 length: 13 amino acids. CDR1 LNHDA and CDR2 SQIVND come from the germline V gene (reference sequence). The CDR3 is CASSRQGPGEQFF. DNA for the CDR3: TGTGCCAGTAGTCGGCAAGGGCCAGGTGAGCAGTTCTTC.

The gene calls are TRBV7-9 and TRBJ2-3; D not resolved. CDR3 length equals 16 residues. The ends were cut back, 5 bases at V and 4 bases at J, with 19 bases in the middle. Germline V gene lookup returns CDR1 SEHNR and CDR2 FQNEAQ (reference sequence). The CDR3 region has the DNA TGTGCCAGCAGCCCGCCCGGAACGCGCCTTTCAGATACGCAGTATTTT. This sequence encodes CASSPPGTRLSDTQYF.

This clonotype has only a few counts. J is TRBJ2-7 and V is TRBV3-1, with 9 positions matching TRBD1. Trimming took 4 bases from V and 1 from J; bases not matched to a gene: 5. The V gene's germline CDR1 is LGHDT and CDR2 YNNKEL (reference sequence). The CDR3 is 15 residues long. The CDR3 loop reads CASSPGTGFSYEQYF. Written as DNA, the CDR3 is TGTGCCAGCAGCCCTGGGACAGGGTTTTCCTACGAGCAGTACTTC.

This clonotype was counted only a few times. The rearrangement uses TRBV20-1 and TRBJ1-1; no clear D gene. The V and J ends lost 0 bases and 5 bases respectively, with 13 bases between them. This CDR3 comprises 14 residues. Germline lookup yields CDR1 DFQATT and CDR2 SNEGSKA (reference sequence). This CDR3 reads CSARDHRVRTEAFF. For the CDR3, the DNA is TGCAGTGCTAGAGATCACCGGGTGCGGACTGAAGCTTTCTTT.

This clonotype was recorded many times. The chain uses TRBV4-1 and TRBJ2-7; D call uncertain. Germline-derived CDR1 and CDR2 are MGHRA and YSYEKL. The CDR3 spans 12 residues. The V and J ends lost 2 bases and 3 bases respectively, with 5 bases between them. The CDR3: CASSQTNYEQYF. The CDR3, as DNA: TGCGCCAGCAGCCAAACGAACTACGAGCAGTACTTC.

This clonotype was counted at least ten times. The chain employs TRBV10-3 and TRBJ2-1; 7 nucleotides align to TRBD2. The V and J ends lost 4 bases and 5 bases, in that order; junction bases with no gene match: 5. Germline CDR1 and CDR2: ENHRY and SYGVKD. The CDR3 totals 14 residues. CDR3 DNA: TGTGCCATCAGTGCTCGCGGGGGTAACAATGAGCAGTTCTTC. It specifies CAISARGGNNEQFF.

This clonotype has a count of ten or more. J is TRBJ2-3 and V is TRBV5-1, with a possible D match to TRBD1 (6 bases). Germline CDR1 is SGHRS and CDR2 is YFSETQ. Trimming removed 7 bases at V and 1 base at J, with 16 bases between. CDR3 length: 15 amino acids. The CDR3 DNA is TGCGCCAGCCATTCGGCAGGGGAACGCACAGATACGCAGTATTTT. Amino acid sequence: CASHSAGERTDTQYF.

This clonotype was counted between two and nine times. The J gene is TRBJ2-7, the V gene TRBV18; D unresolved. The CDR3 has 15 amino acids. The V end lost 2 bases, the J end lost 1 base, and 12 bases lay between the germline ends. Germline CDR1 is KGHSH and CDR2 is LQKENI. The CDR3 is CASSPVNLPSYEQYF. The DNA of the CDR3 is TGTGCCAGCTCACCAGTAAATCTTCCATCCTACGAGCAGTACTTC.